A single sample is the source of the 14 T cell receptor beta chains below, sequenced in a study of blood T cell repertoires in COVID-19. The method was immunoSEQ multiplex PCR; TCRdb's version includes in-frame clones alone and lacks a portion of them. The table shows 30,000 to 40,000 clones, with over 70% occurring only once. Sequenced input: peripheral blood. These receptors came from a man aged 80 or over with acute or convalescent COVID-19.

This clone was counted once. The chain recombines TRBV11-2 with TRBJ1-4; D perhaps matches TRBD1 (5 bases). The CDR3 contains 15 residues. V lost 1 base and J 7 bases, leaving 13 bases between the germline ends. The germline V gene encodes CDR1 SGHAT and CDR2 FQNNGV. CDR3 sequence (DNA): TGTGCCAGCAGCTTAGGCAGGGTCTTGACTGAAAAACTGTTTTTT. Its protein is CASSLGRVLTEKLFF.

This sequence joins TRBV6-5 and TRBJ1-1; D not certain. CDR3 length: 16 amino acids. Trimming pared 2 bases from V and 1 base from J, leaving 14 bases between. CDR1 and CDR2 from the germline V gene are MNHEY and SVGAGI. The CDR3 DNA is TGTGCCAGCAGTTACGGGTTCGCTTGGAGGAACACTGAAGCTTTCTTT. Translation gives CASSYGFAWRNTEAFF.

V gene TRBV7-9 combines with J gene TRBJ2-5, with 10 bases lining up with TRBD1. The length of the CDR3 is 16 residues. From germline, CDR1 is SEHNR and CDR2 FQNEAQ (reference sequence). Trimming removed 5 bases from V and 5 bases from J; junction bases left unmatched: 11. CDR3: CASSEGTGDLLETQYF. The CDR3 DNA follows: TGTGCCAGCAGCGAGGGGACAGGGGATTTGTTGGAGACCCAGTACTTC.

V is TRBV6-1 and J is TRBJ2-5; the match to TRBD1 covers 12 bases. Germline V gene lookup returns CDR1 MNHNS and CDR2 SASEGT. V gave up 1 base and J gave up 6 bases; unmatched junction bases: 6. CDR3 length: 16 residues. The CDR3 DNA reads as TGTGCCAGCAGTGAAGAGGAGGGACAGGGGGCGAAGACCCAGTACTTC. Residues: CASSEEEGQGAKTQYF.

V and J are TRBV3-1 (or the pseudogene TRBV3-2) and TRBJ1-1; D is perhaps TRBD1 (6 bases). The germline V and J ends were trimmed by 7 bases and 5 bases, with 14 bases remaining between them. From germline, CDR1 is LGHDT and CDR2 YNNKEL (reference sequence). There are 13 residues in the CDR3. The CDR3 region is CASNSRGQTEAFF. DNA of the CDR3: TGTGCCAGCAATTCCAGGGGTCAAACTGAAGCTTTCTTT.

This CDR3 is CASSQDHAGPEAFF. DNA of the CDR3: TGTGCCAGCAGCCAAGATCACGCGGGCCCTGAAGCTTTCTTT. The V gene is TRBV3-1 (or the pseudogene TRBV3-2), the J gene TRBJ1-1, with D unresolved. The CDR3 is 14 residues long. Germline CDR1 and CDR2: LGHDT and YNNKEL (reference sequence). Trimming took off 0 bases at V and 6 bases at J, with 11 bases between the two ends.

The chain couples TRBV4-3 to TRBJ2-1, with TRBD1 matching 9 bases. Germline loops: CDR1 LGHNA, CDR2 YSLEER. V shed 3 bases and J 7 bases; nucleotides not matched to a gene: 7. The CDR3 consists of 15 residues. The CDR3 reads CASSHGGQGRNEQFF. The DNA for the CDR3 is TGCGCCAGCAGCCACGGGGGACAGGGAAGGAATGAGCAGTTCTTC.

This chain links TRBV18 with TRBJ2-7; 14 nucleotides agree with TRBD2. This CDR3 is 17 amino acids long. Germline CDR1 KGHSH, CDR2 LQKENI. V gave up 6 bases and J gave up 2 bases; unmatched junction bases: 9. CDR3 amino acids: CASSQGSTSGRAYEQYF. The DNA for the CDR3 is TGTGCCAGCTCCCAGGGGTCGACTAGCGGGAGGGCCTACGAGCAGTACTTC.

This clone was counted only a few times. This sequence joins TRBV4-2 and TRBJ2-7, with TRBD2 matching over 11 bases. CDR3 length: 15 residues. Germline V gives CDR1 LGHNA, CDR2 YNFKEQ. After removal of 4 bases from V and 2 bases from J, the junction contained 4 bases not matched to a gene. Written as DNA, the CDR3 is TGTGCCAGCAGCCCGACTAGCGGGGTAACCTACGAGCAGTACTTC. Protein product: CASSPTSGVTYEQYF.

The rearrangement joins TRBV10-1 to TRBJ1-1; no clear D gene. The CDR3 sequence is 15 residues long. Trimming stripped 4 bases from V and 0 bases from J, with 12 bases between. Germline V gene lookup returns CDR1 WNHNN and CDR2 SYGVQD (reference sequence). The CDR3 DNA follows: TGCGCCAGCAGTGGACCGACAAAGATGAACACTGAAGCTTTCTTT. This translates into CASSGPTKMNTEAFF.

The chain joins TRBV28 to TRBJ2-7; D is unclear. Deletions cut 3 bases from V and 6 bases from J, with 12 bases between. The CDR3 spans 13 residues. CDR1 and CDR2 from the germline V gene are MDHEN and SYDVKM. CDR3 amino acids: CASSFQGAGEQYF. CDR3 nucleotides: TGTGCCAGCAGTTTTCAAGGTGCAGGCGAGCAGTACTTC.

V and J are TRBV4-1 and TRBJ1-1, with D tentatively TRBD1 (6 bases). The CDR3 length is 14 residues. V was trimmed by 0 bases and J by 7 bases, leaving 12 bases between them. Germline V gene sequence: CDR1 MGHRA, CDR2 YSYEKL. Here the CDR3 DNA reads TGCGCCAGCAGCCAAGAGACAGGAACAATTGAAGCTTTCTTT. Encoded protein: CASSQETGTIEAFF.

The chain couples TRBV7-2 to TRBJ2-1, with D possibly TRBD1 on 6 matching bases. The V gene lost 4 bases and the J gene lost 4 bases, with 11 bases spanning the gap. CDR3 length: 14 amino acids. Per the germline V gene, CDR1 is SGHTA and CDR2 is FQGNSA. The CDR3 DNA follows: TGTGCCAGCAGCTCCGGGACAACTTACAATGAGCAGTTCTTC. Amino acids: CASSSGTTYNEQFF.

The V call is TRBV24-1, the J call TRBJ1-2; D uncertain. The CDR3 spans 12 residues. Per the germline V gene, CDR1 is KGHDR and CDR2 is SFDVKD. Trimming took 7 bases from V and 3 from J, leaving 8 bases between them. The CDR3 spells CATSEGDYGYTF. The CDR3 DNA reads as TGTGCCACCAGCGAGGGAGACTATGGCTACACCTTC.